This TCR beta chain was profiled in a study of naive and memory T cell subsets (dated by TCRdb to 2017 to 2019). With regard to the full study: The figure summarizing these samples reported some 10 blood donors, 7 tuberculin skin test biopsies and 3 saline control biopsies. As previously described, skin biopsies were taken from tuberculin skin test sites or from saline-injected control sites and processed for RNA extraction. PCR2 was typically run as a SYBR Green qPCR and stopped at a set threshold, although low-input samples could use end-point PCR of around 6 cycles instead. Summary of the overall study and its limitations: The higher numbers of TCRs at tuberculin skin test sites were interpreted as T cell infiltration of a delayed type IV hypersensitivity reaction. The RNA-based method was acknowledged to be potentially sensitive to changes in TCR transcripts with T cell activation and differentiation. The paper did not give details of skin biopsy collection and RNA processing, instead referencing earlier studies for those details. TCR sequences were reportedly obtained from both types of skin biopsy, with many more TCRs found at tuberculin skin test sites.

CDR1 and CDR2, looked up from the germline V gene (reference sequence), are LNHDA and SQIVND. The V and J ends are trimmed by 7 bases and 1 base, leaving 25 bases between them. The CDR3 has 19 amino acids, counting the end cysteine and phenylalanine. Of all the DNA, just the CDR3 is kept, 57 bases in frame from base 1. This clonotype is characterized as medium-sized (0.01 to 0.1%). Its cognate antigen has yet to be identified. No quality values exist for individual bases; no much larger clone is one base distant. The meaning of the sample's treatment or condition label: skin biopsy from PPD injection site in Mantoux-positive individual. The study reported a robust and sensitive protocol to amplify, sequence and analyze TCRs, based on 3' ligation of a UMI-containing oligonucleotide to TCR cDNA. In individuals with a positive Mantoux test, tuberculin skin test biopsies were taken from sites that had been injected with PPD. Total RNA was used without cell sorting and was treated with RQ1 DNase before reverse transcription, with a target input of roughly 1 to 1,100 ng. To check how robust the pipeline was in samples where T cells make up a minority population, libraries were built from skin biopsies and whole blood.

The receptor library was made with UMI-ligation and nested PCR. The ligated cDNA was amplified in four rounds of PCR with nested alpha and beta constant region primers together with the SP2 primer. For the blood and skin samples, TCR RNA was reverse transcribed with SuperScript IV using primers for the alpha and beta constant regions. T4 RNA ligase 1 was used to ligate an oligonucleotide containing the Illumina SP2 primer and a UMI to the 3' end of the cDNA. The 12-nucleotide UMI was composed of two random hexamers separated by an eight-base spacer, which was included to prevent hairpin formation. From the second PCR onward, TCR alpha and beta chain libraries were processed separately, and dual indexing was applied for multiplexing. After pooling, the indexed libraries were analyzed by capillary electrophoresis and sequenced on either an Illumina MiSeq or NextSeq. PhiX DNA at about 5-7.5% was added to the libraries to raise base diversity and improve cluster recognition. As for how the authors treated the data: UMIs were extracted from read 2 by Demultiplexor and combined with the TCR sequence from read 1, and reads were split according to sample indices. Decombinator identified V and J genes and V-J junctions, assigning each TCR a five-part identifier including V and J deletions. Collapsinator relied on UMIs to correct both sequencing errors and PCR amplification heterogeneity, producing a UMI-based abundance for each TCR. CDR3Translator turned identifiers into nucleotide sequence, translated that sequence into amino acids, and pulled out CDR3 regions based on terminal motifs. Error-corrected counts of alpha and beta TCRs from blood and skin were compared after being normalized to the amount of input RNA. TCRdb's own reprocessing of the public reads used fastp at Q25 and MiXCR and kept productive beta chains. Identical CDR3 protein sequences are pooled into one entry, listed with their most common genes and DNA. The V and J calls follow TCRdb's processing rather than the paper's. For this sample the table gives some 15,000 distinct CDR3 sequences, of which around 5.5% were detected only once. The ten biggest clones cover under 9.5% of the sample.

Sequencing was performed on skin, taken from a tuberculin skin test site. This clonotype originated in an adult in good health. The sequence links TRBV19 to TRBJ2-2; the D segment could be TRBD2, given 7 matching bases. The CDR3 amino acid sequence is: CASNDQRGGGALNTGELFF. The bases are TGTGCCAGTAACGACCAAAGGGGGGGGGGCGCCTTGAACACCGGGGAGCTGTTTTTT. The CDR3, completed at both ends by the reference TRBV19 and TRBJ2-2 genes, gives the full variable domain DGGITQSPKYLFRKEGQNVTLSCEQNLNHDAMYWYRQDPGQGLRLIYYSQIVNDFQKGDIAEGYSVSREKKESFPLTVTSAQKNPTAFYLCASNDQRGGGALNTGELFFGEGSRLTVL.